This T cell receptor (beta chain) comes out of a study of blood T cell repertoires in COVID-19. About the study: There were acute and convalescent COVID-19 samples, and they came from the United States, Italy and Spain.

Participants came from 20 to 25 US areas, aged about 18 to 100 years. Cohorts were assigned according to the clinical history that participants reported. Sequencing was performed with immunoSEQ multiplex PCR; in TCRdb, only in-frame clones are kept and a portion is missing. The sample includes about 200,000 clones, about 80% of them seen just once. Germline lookup yields CDR1 SEHNR and CDR2 FQNEAQ (reference sequence). The V segment lost 2 bases and the J segment 14 bases; nucleotides outside the gene matches: 3. This CDR3 spans 12 amino acids. The chain has TRBV7-9 and TRBJ2-3, with TRBD2 matching 11 bases. The sample was PBMCs or T cells enriched from blood (not recorded which). The origin of this receptor is a woman between 55 and 75 years old with acute COVID-19. The DNA of the CDR3 is TGTGCCAGCAGCTTATCCGGGACTAGCGGGTATTTT. It translates to CASSLSGTSGYF. Combining the CDR3 with reference TRBV7-9 and TRBJ2-3 gives the whole variable domain DTGVSQNPRHKITKRGQNVTFRCDPISEHNRLYWYRQTLGQGPEFLTYFQNEAQLEKSRLLSDRFSAERPKGSFSTLEIQRTEQGDSAMYLCASSLSGTSGYFGPGTRLTVL.